These T cell receptor beta chains were read from a single sample in a study of response to subunit inactivated influenza vaccine. TCRdb redid the calling of the RT-PCR reads with MiXCR, one entry per CDR3 protein. The sample includes approximately 500,000 distinct CDR3 sequences, 14% of them seen just once. The sequences come from PBMCs from blood, collected about 12 days after vaccination. Receptors were obtained from a man aged 45 to 65 who received an inactivated influenza vaccine. The CDR3 runs from the conserved cysteine through the conserved F or W. A D gene is named only where the DNA matches it firmly. Clone size is shown for a subset of rows, as once, few, many or a class of expanded clone.

CDR3aa: CASSQELSGANVLTF
CDR3nt: TGTGCCAGCAGCCAAGAACTCTCTGGGGCCAACGTCCTGACTTTC
len: 15
d_gene: -
abundance: -
v_gene: TRBV4-2
j_gene: TRBJ2-6

CDR3aa: CASSLAGAGGNTIYF
CDR3nt: TGTGCCAGCAGTTTAGCGGGGGCAGGTGGAAACACCATATATTTT
len: 15
d_gene: -
abundance: -
v_gene: TRBV12-3/TRBV12-4
j_gene: TRBJ1-3

CDR3aa: CASSQARALGAFF
CDR3nt: TGCGCCAGCAGCCAAGCACGGGCCCTGGGGGCTTTCTTT
len: 13
d_gene: -
abundance: -
v_gene: TRBV4-1
j_gene: TRBJ1-1

CDR3aa: CASSYLNENEQFF
CDR3nt: TGTGCCAGCAGTTACTTGAATGAGAATGAGCAGTTCTTC
len: 13
d_gene: -
abundance: many
v_gene: TRBV6-5
j_gene: TRBJ2-1

CDR3aa: CASSRVGGEQYF
CDR3nt: TGCGCCAGCAGTCGTGTCGGGGGCGAGCAGTACTTC
len: 12
d_gene: -
abundance: many
v_gene: TRBV5-1
j_gene: TRBJ2-7

CDR3aa: CSAKTGPNQPQHF
CDR3nt: TGCAGTGCCAAGACAGGGCCCAATCAGCCCCAGCATTTT
len: 13
d_gene: TRBD1
abundance: -
v_gene: TRBV20-1
j_gene: TRBJ1-5

CDR3aa: CASSLTGTPGELFF
CDR3nt: TGTGCCAGCAGTTTAACCGGGACTCCCGGGGAGCTGTTTTTT
len: 14
d_gene: -
abundance: few
v_gene: TRBV12-3/TRBV12-4
j_gene: TRBJ2-2

CDR3aa: CASRGPDGTNYGYTF
CDR3nt: TGTGCCAGCAGAGGACCGGACGGAACTAACTATGGCTACACCTTC
len: 15
d_gene: -
abundance: -
v_gene: TRBV7-9
j_gene: TRBJ1-2

CDR3aa: CSARKSEQNLNTEAFF
CDR3nt: TGCAGTGCTAGAAAGAGCGAACAGAACCTGAACACTGAAGCTTTCTTT
len: 16
d_gene: -
abundance: many
v_gene: TRBV20-1
j_gene: TRBJ1-1

CDR3aa: CASSLQGARQFGYTF
CDR3nt: TGTGCCAGCAGTTTACAGGGGGCGCGACAGTTTGGCTACACCTTC
len: 15
d_gene: TRBD1
abundance: -
v_gene: TRBV12-3/TRBV12-4
j_gene: TRBJ1-2

CDR3aa: CASSAYRGEANTGELFF
CDR3nt: TGTGCCAGCAGCGCGTACAGGGGAGAAGCGAACACCGGGGAGCTGTTTTTT
len: 17
d_gene: TRBD1
abundance: few
v_gene: TRBV9
j_gene: TRBJ2-2